The rows below give T cell receptor beta chains drawn from one sample of a study of blood T cell repertoires in COVID-19. The protocol was immunoSEQ multiplex PCR, while the TCRdb copy is restricted to in-frame clones and leaves out a portion. The table shows around 200,000 clones, with approximately 87% occurring only once. The sequenced sample was peripheral blood. The receptors come from a woman aged 18-29 years who had recovered from COVID-19. The CDR3 runs from the conserved cysteine through the conserved F or W. The D gene is left open where the match is weak. Where a row states a size, it is once, few, many or the class of an expanded clone; other rows omit it.

size,J,V,D,DNA,CDR3
-,TRBJ2-1,TRBV4-2,-,TGTGCCAGCAGCCCAGGACTGTACAGAACCCACAATGAGCAGTTCTTC,CASSPGLYRTHNEQFF
once,TRBJ2-7,TRBV6-2/TRBV6-3,TRBD2,TGTGCCAGCAGCAAGGGACTAGCCTCCTACGAGCAGTACTTC,CASSKGLASYEQYF
once,TRBJ2-7,TRBV5-4,TRBD2,TGTGCCAGCAGCTTGGCTAGCGGGGGGGCCTACGAGCAGTACTTC,CASSLASGGAYEQYF
-,TRBJ2-7,TRBV5-1,-,TGCGCCAGCAGCTTGGACGGTCTCTCCTACGAGCAGTACTTC,CASSLDGLSYEQYF
-,TRBJ1-3,TRBV30,-,TGTGCCTGGAGTGGCGGTCAGGGAATCCACTCTGGAAACACCATATATTTT,CAWSGGQGIHSGNTIYF
once,TRBJ2-1,TRBV4-1,TRBD1,TGCGCCAGCAGTTCCGGGACAGGGATCCACAATGAGCAGTTCTTC,CASSSGTGIHNEQFF
-,TRBJ2-7,TRBV5-4,-,TGTGCCAGCAGCTTGACGGGTGGTGGCGAGCAGTACTTC,CASSLTGGGEQYF
-,TRBJ1-1,TRBV7-9,-,TGTGCCAGCAGCCCTTGGTATGGACAATCCATGAACACTGAAGCTTTCTTT,CASSPWYGQSMNTEAFF
few,TRBJ1-5,TRBV7-2,-,TGTGCCAGCAGCTTAGAAGGGGGCAATCAGCCCCAGCATTTT,CASSLEGGNQPQHF
-,TRBJ2-5,TRBV6-4,TRBD1,TGTGCCAGCAGTGGGGACAGGGTCCGGGGAGAGACCCAGTACTTC,CASSGDRVRGETQYF
-,TRBJ2-7,TRBV7-2,TRBD2,TGTGCCAGCAGTCGGGGCGGGGGTAGCTACGAGCAGTACTTC,CASSRGGGSYEQYF
-,TRBJ2-7,TRBV19,-,TGTGCCAGTAGCGCGGGGCCACTCTCCTACGAGCAGTACTTC,CASSAGPLSYEQYF
-,TRBJ2-2,TRBV18,-,TGTGCCAGCTCACCGATGAGGGAGCTAATAAACACCGGGGAGCTGTTTTTT,CASSPMRELINTGELFF
few,TRBJ1-6,TRBV2,-,TGTGCCAGCATGGGCTCCACCGATTCATATAATTCACCCCTCCACTTT,CASMGSTDSYNSPLHF
-,TRBJ2-3,TRBV25-1,TRBD1,TGTGCCAGCAGCCCGGGACAGGGGGTTTTGGATACGCAGTATTTT,CASSPGQGVLDTQYF
-,TRBJ1-1,TRBV21-1,-,TGTGCCAGCAGCAAAGATGAGGGATCTTATGAAGCTTTCTTT,CASSKDEGSYEAFF
-,TRBJ1-2,TRBV4-3,TRBD1,TGCGCCAGCAGCCAAGAACCGGGACAGGGGACGGGCTACACCTTC,CASSQEPGQGTGYTF
-,TRBJ2-7,TRBV29-1,TRBD2,TGCAGCGCTGGAGGGGCGGGGGACTACGAGCAGTACTTC,CSAGGAGDYEQYF
-,TRBJ2-5,TRBV5-1,-,TGCGCCAGCAGCTTTAACACGGGAGTGGAGACCCAGTACTTC,CASSFNTGVETQYF
-,TRBJ1-6,TRBV5-1,-,TGCGCCAGCAGCTTGGCCTTAAGACAGTATTCACCCCTCCACTTT,CASSLALRQYSPLHF
-,TRBJ2-3,TRBV7-2,TRBD2,TGTGCCAGCAGCTTAGGCCCCCTAGCGGGGGGGGGCACAGATACGCAGTATTTT,CASSLGPLAGGGTDTQYF
few,TRBJ2-5,TRBV6-2/TRBV6-3,-,TGTGCCAGCAGTTGGGAATGGACTCGAGCCGGTTTGGACCAAGAGACCCAGTACTTC,CASSWEWTRAGLDQETQYF
once,TRBJ1-1,TRBV5-1,-,TGCGCCAGCAGCTTGGACAGAGCCCGGACTGAAGCTTTCTTT,CASSLDRARTEAFF
-,TRBJ2-2,TRBV9,TRBD2,TGTGCCAGCAGCGTTACTAGCGGGAGGGGCGCCGGGGAGCTGTTTTTT,CASSVTSGRGAGELFF
-,TRBJ2-7,TRBV5-4,TRBD1,TGTGCCAGCAGCCACAGGGGCTCAAGCTCCTACGAGCAGTACTTC,CASSHRGSSSYEQYF
-,TRBJ2-3,TRBV19,TRBD2,TGTGCCAGTACTTCGACTAGCGGGAGTGAAGATACGCAGTATTTT,CASTSTSGSEDTQYF
once,TRBJ1-2,TRBV14,-,TGTGCCAGCAGCCCCTTGAGGGTTCCAAACTATGGCTACACCTTC,CASSPLRVPNYGYTF
-,TRBJ2-1,TRBV9,-,TGTGCCAGCAGCGTAGTAGGGGATCGCCTGGGCGAGCAGTTCTTC,CASSVVGDRLGEQFF
-,TRBJ1-1,TRBV9,TRBD1,TGTGCCAGCAGCGTAGCTACAGGGAGGGACAGGGGTGACACTGAAGCTTTCTTT,CASSVATGRDRGDTEAFF